This T cell receptor (beta chain) was captured by sequencing in a study of Graves' ophthalmopathy and Graves' hyperthyroidism. The CDR3 covers 17 residues. Germline assignment: CDR1 SGHTS and CDR2 YDEGEE. V was clipped by 4 bases and J by 2 bases; unmatched bases: 11. A few counts support this clonotype. The authors amplified TCR beta CDR3 regions, and they did so from RNA transcripts for repertoire sequencing. First-round RT-PCR relied on HTBI primers, and a second-round multiplex PCR came next. TCRdb re-called the multiplex PCR reads with MiXCR, one entry per CDR3 protein. The table has hundreds of thousands of distinct CDR3 sequences, about two fifths seen once; the top ten hold over 2.5%.

The receptor was isolated from an adult man with Graves' ophthalmopathy. The chain links TRBV5-8 to TRBJ2-5; 10 bases agree with TRBD1. Specimen: peripheral blood. CDR3 DNA: TGTGCCAGCAGCCCAATGAGGACAGGGGGGAGGCAAGAGACCCAGTACTTC. This encodes CASSPMRTGGRQETQYF.